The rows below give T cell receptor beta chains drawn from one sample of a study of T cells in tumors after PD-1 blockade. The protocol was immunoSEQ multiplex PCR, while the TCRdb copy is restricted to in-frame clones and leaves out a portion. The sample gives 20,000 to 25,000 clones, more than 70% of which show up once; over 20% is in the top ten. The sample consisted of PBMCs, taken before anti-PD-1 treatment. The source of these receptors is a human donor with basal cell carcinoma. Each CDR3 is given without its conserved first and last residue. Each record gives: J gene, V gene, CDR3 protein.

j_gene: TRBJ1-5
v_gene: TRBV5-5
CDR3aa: ASSLGPDLNQPQH

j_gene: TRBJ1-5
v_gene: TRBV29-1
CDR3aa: SAGQGLNQPQH

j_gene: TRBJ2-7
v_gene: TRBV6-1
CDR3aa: ASSEASGAPYEQY

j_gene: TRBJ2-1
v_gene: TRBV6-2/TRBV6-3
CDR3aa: ASSYSHTGLFYNEQF

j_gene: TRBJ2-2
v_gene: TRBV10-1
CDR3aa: ASSPGLAGTGELF

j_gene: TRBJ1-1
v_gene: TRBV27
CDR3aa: ASSPFLRNPRAF

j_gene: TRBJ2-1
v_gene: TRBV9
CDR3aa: ASNPGTASYNEQF

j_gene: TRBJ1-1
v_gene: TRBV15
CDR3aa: ATSEGRVNTEAF

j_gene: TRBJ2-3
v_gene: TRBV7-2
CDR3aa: ASSFYRDHTDTQY

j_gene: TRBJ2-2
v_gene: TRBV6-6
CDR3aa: ASSQQGARSTGELF

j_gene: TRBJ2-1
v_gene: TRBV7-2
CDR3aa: ASSIALPGQVYNEQF

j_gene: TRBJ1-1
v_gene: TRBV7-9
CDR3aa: ASTRGGGTEAF

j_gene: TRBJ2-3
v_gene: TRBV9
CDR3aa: ASSPRQGATDTQY

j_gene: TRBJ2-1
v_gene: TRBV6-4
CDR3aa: ASSDSSGGPGNEQF

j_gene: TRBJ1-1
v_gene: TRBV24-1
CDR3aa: ATRGQNTEAF

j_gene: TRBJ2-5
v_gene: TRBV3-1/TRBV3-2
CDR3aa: ASSLDGAGETQY

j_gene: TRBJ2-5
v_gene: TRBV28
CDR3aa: ASRLFHPRQQSKETQY

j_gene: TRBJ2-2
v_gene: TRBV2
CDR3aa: ASRTGVVTGELF

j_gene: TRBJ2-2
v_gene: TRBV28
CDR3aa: ASSLITAGGPNGELF

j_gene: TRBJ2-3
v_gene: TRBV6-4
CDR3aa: ASSEGLAGYADTQY

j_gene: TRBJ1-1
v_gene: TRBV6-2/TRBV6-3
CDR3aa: ASSPTATAGFR

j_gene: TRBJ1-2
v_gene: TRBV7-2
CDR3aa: ASSLESGLRANT

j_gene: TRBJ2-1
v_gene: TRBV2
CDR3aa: PRRDGGARAGSSYNEQF

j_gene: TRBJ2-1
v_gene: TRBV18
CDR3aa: ASSPRLAGGRSVNYNEQF

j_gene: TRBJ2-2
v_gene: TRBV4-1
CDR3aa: ASSNLAGGRNTGELF

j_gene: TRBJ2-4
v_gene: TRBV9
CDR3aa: ASSPTASLAKNIQY

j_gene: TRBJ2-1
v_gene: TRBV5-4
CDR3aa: ASSLDQATYNEQF

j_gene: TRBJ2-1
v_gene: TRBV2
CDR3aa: ASCVGGAGVGSSYNEQF

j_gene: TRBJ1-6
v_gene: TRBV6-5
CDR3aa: ASSHLTRDRASPLH

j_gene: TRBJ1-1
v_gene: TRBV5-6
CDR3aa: ASSLDRLTEAF

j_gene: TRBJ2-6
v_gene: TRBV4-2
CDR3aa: ASSPRAMGGSGANVLT

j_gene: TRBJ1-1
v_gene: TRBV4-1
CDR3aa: ASSRDGNAITEAF

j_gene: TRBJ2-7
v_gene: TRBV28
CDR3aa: ASLPGLALSEQY

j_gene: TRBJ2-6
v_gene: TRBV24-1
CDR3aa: ATPLTLLAGGRSGANVLT

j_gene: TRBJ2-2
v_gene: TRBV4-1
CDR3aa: ASSQVAGGPTGELF

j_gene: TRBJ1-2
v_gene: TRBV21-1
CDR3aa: ASLLDGETNYGYT

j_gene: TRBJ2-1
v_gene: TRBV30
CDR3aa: AWRLLDDYNEQF

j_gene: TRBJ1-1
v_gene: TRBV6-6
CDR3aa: ASSSTGGRSEAF

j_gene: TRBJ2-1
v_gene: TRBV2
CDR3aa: PSCHGWAGVGSSYNEQF

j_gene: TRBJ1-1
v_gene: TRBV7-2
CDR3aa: ASSLETGLQAF

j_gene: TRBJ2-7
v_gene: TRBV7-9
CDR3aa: ASSSPQGPPYEQY

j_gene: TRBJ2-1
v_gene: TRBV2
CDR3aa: ARRYGWAGVGSSYNEQF

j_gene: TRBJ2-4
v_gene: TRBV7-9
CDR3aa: ASSFPAVSAVAKNIQY

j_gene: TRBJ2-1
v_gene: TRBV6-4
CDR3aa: ASSAAQQGGKF

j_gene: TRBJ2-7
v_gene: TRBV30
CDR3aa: AWMGQGVLTYEQY

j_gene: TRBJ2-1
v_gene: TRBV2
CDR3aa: ASCYGGAGSGSSYNEQF

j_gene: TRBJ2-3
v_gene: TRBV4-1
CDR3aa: ASSQVGRGGTDTQY

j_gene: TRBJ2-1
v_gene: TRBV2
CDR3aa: ASSGRLATYNEQF

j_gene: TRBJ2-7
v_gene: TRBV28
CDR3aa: ASSPLRRGHYEQY

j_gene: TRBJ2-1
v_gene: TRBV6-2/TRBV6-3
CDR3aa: ASSNIGTSYNEQF

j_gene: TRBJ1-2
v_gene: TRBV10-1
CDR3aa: ASSPDRASGYT

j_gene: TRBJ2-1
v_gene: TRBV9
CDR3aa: ASSVEVGENEQF

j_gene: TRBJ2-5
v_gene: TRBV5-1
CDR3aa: ASSSGDSQETQY

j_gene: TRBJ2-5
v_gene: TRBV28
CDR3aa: ASSSPQGAIETQY

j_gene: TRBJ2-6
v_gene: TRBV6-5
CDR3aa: ATDSGANVLT